These 29 T cell receptor beta chains were all obtained from the same sample, sequenced in a study of T cell responses to AZD1222 COVID-19 vaccine. Sequencing used immunoSEQ multiplex PCR; TCRdb keeps in-frame clones, though not all of them. The sample shows 160,000 or so clones, more than 90% of them seen only once. The sequencing here drew on peripheral blood, taken 28 days after the second AZD1222 dose. Receptors were obtained from an adult who received the AZD1222 COVID-19 vaccine.

Details on this clone: It is likely a read error, because the conserved phenylalanine at the end of the CDR3 is missing. No DNA is shown, since the ends of the CDR3 on it are uncertain; the CDR3 is the one TCRdb lists. The gene calls are TRBV21-1 and TRBJ1-1. TRBV21-1 is deemed a pseudogene. Inclusive of both ends, the CDR3 amounts to 8 amino acids. The CDR3 here is CASSKGGR.

This clone is a singleton in its sample. This chain links TRBV3-1 (or the pseudogene TRBV3-2) with TRBJ1-1; D perhaps matches TRBD1 (6 bases). The ends were cut back, 0 bases at V and 11 bases at J, with 16 bases in the middle. The CDR3 runs 14 residues. Germline assignment: CDR1 LGHDT and CDR2 YNNKEL (reference sequence). The CDR3 is CASSQDWGHKGAFF. As DNA, the CDR3 is TGTGCCAGCAGCCAAGACTGGGGACATAAGGGGGCTTTCTTT.

The CDR3 bases are TGTGCCAGTAGTATAGTTGCGGAGCTGAACACTGAAGCTTTCTTT. This gives the protein CASSIVAELNTEAFF. This chain uses TRBV19 with TRBJ1-1; no clear D. Trimming stripped 1 base from V and 0 bases from J, with 9 bases between. CDR3 length: 15 amino acids. Germline V gene sequence: CDR1 LNHDA, CDR2 SQIVND (reference sequence).

V and J are TRBV20-1 and TRBJ2-7, with TRBD1 as a possible D gene (5 bases). V lost 4 bases to trimming and J lost 5 bases, with 9 bases between them. CDR1 is DFQATT and CDR2 is SNEGSKA in the germline V gene (reference sequence). This CDR3 is built from 11 residues. The CDR3 loop reads CSATRGHEQYF. The CDR3 region has the DNA TGCAGTGCTACTAGGGGCCACGAGCAGTACTTC.

The V gene is TRBV7-9, the J gene TRBJ2-3; 7 bases agree with TRBD1. CDR1 is SEHNR and CDR2 is FQNEAQ in the germline V gene (reference sequence). The CDR3 contains 16 residues. J gave up 2 bases and V 2 bases, and 7 bases lay outside the gene matches. The CDR3 spells CASSLRQGFPTDTQYF. DNA of the CDR3: TGTGCCAGCAGCTTACGACAGGGATTCCCCACAGATACGCAGTATTTT.

V usage is TRBV27 and J usage is TRBJ1-1; 7 nucleotides line up with TRBD1. Germline V gene data show CDR1 as MNHEY and CDR2 as SMNVEV (reference sequence). The CDR3 is 15 residues long. V was pared by 5 bases and J by 2 bases, with 8 bases of the junction left unmatched. CDR3 coding DNA: TGTGCCAGCAGTCCAACGACAGGGTCAAACACTGAAGCTTTCTTT. Protein product: CASSPTTGSNTEAFF.

This rearrangement joins TRBV5-6 to TRBJ2-7, with 12 bases matching TRBD1. The CDR3 extends over 16 amino acids. Germline V CDR1 and CDR2: SGHDT, YYEEEE. J lost 6 bases, V lost 4 bases, and 11 bases had no gene match. The chain's CDR3 is CASSRRYRDRGREQYF. CDR3 DNA sequence: TGTGCCAGCAGCCGGCGTTATCGGGACAGGGGGCGCGAGCAGTACTTC.

A single count supports this clone. The chain is built from TRBV28 and TRBJ2-7; D is uncertain. Trimming stripped 5 bases from V and 2 bases from J, with 13 bases between. Germline-derived CDR1 and CDR2 are MDHEN and SYDVKM. CDR3 length equals 14 residues. The CDR3 region is CASSGRVNPYEQYF. The CDR3 region has the DNA TGTGCCAGCAGTGGAAGGGTGAACCCCTACGAGCAGTACTTC.

This chain links TRBV19 with TRBJ2-7; tentatively, D is TRBD2 (6 bases). CDR1 and CDR2 (germline): LNHDA, SQIVND (reference sequence). The CDR3 runs 15 residues. V lost 5 bases, J lost 2 bases, and 16 bases lay in between. The CDR3 here is CASSPGIGGTYEQYF. The CDR3, as DNA: TGTGCCAGTAGTCCGGGGATTGGCGGGACCTACGAGCAGTACTTC. Full variable domain (rest looked up from reference TRBV19 and TRBJ2-7): DGGITQSPKYLFRKEGQNVTLSCEQNLNHDAMYWYRQDPGQGLRLIYYSQIVNDFQKGDIAEGYSVSREKKESFPLTVTSAQKNPTAFYLCASSPGIGGTYEQYFGPGTRLTVT.

This sequence joins TRBV4-1 and TRBJ1-5; TRBD1 is a possible D gene (6 bases). V lost 1 base, J lost 1 base, and 14 bases lay in between. The CDR3 sequence is 17 residues long. CDR1 and CDR2 from the germline V gene are MGHRA and YSYEKL. Here the CDR3 reads CASSQVTGGESNQPQHF. CDR3 DNA sequence: TGCGCCAGCAGCCAAGTAACCGGGGGCGAGAGCAATCAGCCCCAGCATTTT.

The chain carries TRBV7-6 and TRBJ2-7; D is tentatively TRBD1 or TRBD2 (5 bases each). Trimming left V 2 bases short and J 2 bases short, with 10 bases between. The CDR3 is made up of 14 amino acids. Germline CDR1 is SGHVS and CDR2 is FNYEAQ. CDR3 DNA: TGTGCCAGCAGCTTATCCGGGGCTCCCTACGAGCAGTACTTC. Its translation is CASSLSGAPYEQYF.

The rearrangement joins TRBV7-9 to TRBJ1-1; TRBD1 might be the D (6 bases). V lost 8 bases, J lost 1 base, and 17 bases lay in between. This CDR3 contains 15 residues. The germline gives CDR1 SEHNR, CDR2 FQNEAQ (reference sequence). CDR3 nucleotide sequence: TGTGCCAGCGGTAGGGGAGGACAGTCGAACACTGAAGCTTTCTTT. Protein product: CASGRGGQSNTEAFF.

The J gene is TRBJ1-5, the V gene TRBV5-5, with 9 positions matching TRBD1. Germline lookup yields CDR1 SGHKS and CDR2 YYEKEE (reference sequence). The CDR3 contains 14 residues. The trim removed 2 bases at V and 7 bases at J, leaving 4 bases unmatched. The CDR3 region is CASSLRTGDQPQHF. The CDR3 DNA reads as TGTGCCAGCAGCTTACGGACAGGGGACCAGCCCCAGCATTTT.

This chain joins TRBV14 and TRBJ1-1; no definite D call. V was trimmed by 1 base and J by 4 bases, leaving 10 bases between them. The CDR3 consists of 14 residues. Germline-derived CDR1 and CDR2 are SGHDN and FVKESK. The DNA for the CDR3 is TGTGCCAGCAGCCAAGTTGGACCGAGCACTGAAGCTTTCTTT. It translates to CASSQVGPSTEAFF.

The genes are TRBV19 and TRBJ1-1; D is possibly TRBD1 (6 bases). The CDR3 is made up of 14 amino acids. With 3 bases removed from V and 8 bases from J, the gap between germline ends came to 16 bases. CDR1 is LNHDA, CDR2 SQIVND, per germline (reference sequence). For the CDR3, the DNA is TGTGCCAGTAGTATGAGTACGGGGGCCCGGGAAGCTTTCTTT. Its translation is CASSMSTGAREAFF.

This clone was recorded only once. V and J are TRBV7-9 and TRBJ1-5, with 7 bases fitting TRBD1. The CDR3 length is 14 residues. The germline V gene has CDR1 SEHNR and CDR2 FQNEAQ (reference sequence). V lost 6 bases to trimming and J lost 3 bases; unmatched junction nucleotides: 5. The DNA for the CDR3 is TGTGCCAGCAGAAACGGACAGGACAATCAGCCCCAGCATTTT. Translated: CASRNGQDNQPQHF.

The CDR3 coding sequence is TGTGCCAGCAGCAAAGGAAGGGGAAACACCATATATTTT. This gives the protein CASSKGRGNTIYF. The chain joins TRBV3-1 (or the pseudogene TRBV3-2) to TRBJ1-3, with unresolved D. V lost 5 bases to trimming and J lost 4 bases, with 9 bases between them. The length of the CDR3 is 13 residues. The germline V gene encodes CDR1 LGHDT and CDR2 YNNKEL (reference sequence).

The chain has TRBV28 and TRBJ2-5, with 7 bases that match TRBD2. The V gene end was trimmed by 10 bases and the J gene end by 3 bases; junction bases not matched to a gene: 8. Germline CDR1 and CDR2: MDHEN and SYDVKM. The CDR3 contains 13 residues. CDR3 coding DNA: TGTGCCATCGCCCTAGCGGTAGAAGAGACCCAGTACTTC. It codes for CAIALAVEETQYF. Full variable domain (remainder filled in from reference TRBV28 and TRBJ2-5): DVKVTQSSRYLVKRTGEKVFLECVQDMDHENMFWYRQDPGLGLRLIYFSYDVKMKEKGDIPEGYSVSREKKERFSLILESASTNQTSMYLCAIALAVEETQYFGPGTRLLVL.

The chain employs TRBV21-1 and TRBJ1-3; the table's D gene call, TRBD1, was not cross checked with the DNA. TRBV21-1 is deemed a pseudogene. The CDR3 contains 14 residues. The CDR3 sequence: CASSKGDRGNTIYF. DNA of the CDR3: TGTGCCAGCAGCAAAGGGGACAGGGGAAACACCATATATTTT.

The gene calls are TRBV6-5 and TRBJ2-7; D is undetermined. Germline lookup yields CDR1 MNHEY and CDR2 SVGAGI. V shed 6 bases and J shed 1 base, with 10 bases lying between them. CDR3 length: 13 amino acids. The CDR3 sequence is CASSRPESYEQYF. The CDR3 bases are TGTGCCAGCAGCCGCCCTGAGTCCTACGAGCAGTACTTC.

The chain links TRBV28 to TRBJ1-2; D remains ambiguous. Germline V gene sequence: CDR1 MDHEN, CDR2 SYDVKM. The CDR3 loop spans 14 amino acids. Trimming took 5 bases from V and 3 from J, leaving 13 bases between them. The CDR3 bases are TGTGCCAGCAGTCCCGGAATAGTTGACTATGGCTACACCTTC. This translates into CASSPGIVDYGYTF.

About this clone itself: The same CDR3 is also encoded by other DNA sequences in this sample. This sequence joins TRBV27 and TRBJ2-7; D gene uncertain. CDR3 length equals 11 residues. V was trimmed by 3 bases and J by 4 bases, leaving 4 bases between them. Germline CDR1 is MNHEY and CDR2 is SMNVEV (reference sequence). The CDR3 DNA reads TGTGCCAGCAGTTTCGGTTACGAGCAGTACTTC. Translating it yields CASSFGYEQYF.

The rearrangement links TRBV29-1 to TRBJ2-7; 9 nucleotides agree with TRBD1. This CDR3 is 14 amino acids long. CDR1 is SQVTM, CDR2 ANQGSEA, per germline. After removal of 7 bases from V and 6 bases from J, the junction contained 13 bases not matched to a gene. CDR3 sequence (DNA): TGCAGCGCCGGGACAGGGATGGGCCAAGTCGAGCAGTACTTC. It is translated as CSAGTGMGQVEQYF.

The chain has TRBV5-6 and TRBJ2-2; 10 bases are a match to TRBD1. The CDR3 is 16 amino acids. The ends lost 1 base at V and 5 bases at J; junction bases unmatched: 5. Germline CDR1 is SGHDT and CDR2 is YYEEEE. This chain's CDR3 is CASSLSPGQGTGELFF. CDR3 bases: TGTGCCAGCAGCTTGAGTCCGGGACAGGGGACCGGGGAGCTGTTTTTT.

The genes are TRBV19 and TRBJ1-5; 7 bases are shared with TRBD1. In germline, CDR1 is LNHDA, CDR2 SQIVND (reference sequence). This CDR3 comprises 15 residues. V trimming: 7 bases; J trimming: 2 bases; junction bases outside the gene matches: 8. CDR3 in DNA: TGTGCCAGTACCCAGACAGGGCCAGGCAATCAGCCCCAGCATTTT. As protein: CASTQTGPGNQPQHF.

This clone has just one count. The genes are TRBV18 and TRBJ1-2, with 11 bases matching TRBD1. V lost 2 bases, J lost 5 bases, and 1 base stayed unmatched. CDR3 length: 14 amino acids. Germline V gene lookup returns CDR1 KGHSH and CDR2 LQKENI. CDR3 bases: TGTGCCAGCTCACCAGGGACAGGGGGTTATGGCTACACCTTC. Amino acids: CASSPGTGGYGYTF.

This clone occurred once. The rearrangement uses TRBV10-1 and TRBJ2-7; no clear D gene. Germline values: CDR1 WNHNN, CDR2 SYGVQD (reference sequence). The CDR3 has 10 amino acids. Trimming pared 4 bases from V and 5 bases from J, leaving 3 bases between. The CDR3 protein is CASSGNEQYF. CDR3 DNA sequence: TGCGCCAGCAGTGGAAACGAGCAGTACTTC.

The chain uses TRBV25-1 and TRBJ1-5; D remains ambiguous. Trimming cost V 1 base and J 7 bases, with 8 bases left between them. The germline CDR1 and CDR2 sequences are MGHDK and SYGVNS. This CDR3 has 13 amino acids. For the CDR3, the DNA is TGTGCCAGCAGTGAATTTAACGGGCAGCCCCAGCATTTT. This encodes CASSEFNGQPQHF.

V gene TRBV12-3 or TRBV12-4 combines with J gene TRBJ1-1, with D unclear. V was trimmed by 7 bases and J by 5 bases, leaving 14 bases between them. The CDR3 length is 13 residues. This CDR3 reads CASIDGRVTEAFF. The CDR3 bases are TGTGCCAGCATCGATGGGAGGGTGACTGAAGCTTTCTTT.